The 16 T cell receptor beta chains listed next were all sequenced from one sample in a study of shared clonotypes between healthy human individuals. Naive CD8 cells, CD45RO-negative and positively selected for CCR7, excluded terminally differentiated effector memory CD45RA+ cells. This table comes from immunoSEQ multiplex PCR, and its TCRdb copy is limited to in-frame clones, with some not included. This sample has under 2,000,000 clones; about 95% occur once, and the top ten carry more than 0.95%. The source material was naive CD8+ T cells sorted from blood. The source of these receptors is a man younger than 30 in good health.

The chain is built from TRBV5-6 and TRBJ2-5; 7 bases fit TRBD2. This CDR3 is 14 amino acids long. J was trimmed by 3 bases and V by 1 base; bases with no gene match: 3. Germline values: CDR1 SGHDT, CDR2 YYEEEE. CDR3: CASSLRLAEETQYF. The CDR3 DNA follows: TGTGCCAGCAGCTTGAGGCTAGCGGAAGAGACCCAGTACTTC.

The chain has TRBV4-3 and TRBJ2-2; D is uncertain. V was clipped by 0 bases and J by 6 bases, with 14 bases between them. The CDR3 has 16 residues. Germline V gives CDR1 LGHNA, CDR2 YSLEER. CDR3 nucleotide sequence: TGCGCCAGCAGCCAAGAGTATCCAGCAGTATCCGGGGAGCTGTTTTTT. It translates to CASSQEYPAVSGELFF.

The rearrangement uses TRBV5-1 and TRBJ1-1, with a weak D call TRBD1 (6 bases). The germline CDR1 and CDR2 sequences are SGHRS and YFSETQ. The germline V and J ends were trimmed by 7 bases and 1 base, with 14 bases remaining between them. The CDR3 covers 14 residues. The CDR3 sequence is CASGGYRENTEAFF. Here the CDR3 DNA reads TGCGCCAGCGGAGGATACAGGGAGAACACTGAAGCTTTCTTT. Full variable domain (outside the CDR3, taken from reference TRBV5-1 and TRBJ1-1): KAGVTQTPRYLIKTRGQQVTLSCSPISGHRSVSWYQQTPGQGLQFLFEYFSETQRNKGNFPGRFSGRQFSNSRSEMNVSTLELGDSALYLCASGGYRENTEAFFGQGTRLTVV.

The J gene is TRBJ2-3, the V gene TRBV7-3; the D gene is possibly TRBD1 (6 bases). V was clipped by 2 bases and J by 4 bases, with 13 bases between them. CDR1 and CDR2 from the germline V gene are SGHTA and FQGTGA. The CDR3 extends over 15 amino acids. CDR3 loop: CASSLGLAGADTQYF. CDR3 nucleotide sequence: TGTGCCAGCAGCTTAGGGCTAGCAGGGGCAGATACGCAGTATTTT.

Details on this clone: Other DNA sequences of this sample code for an identical CDR3. The chain links TRBV27 to TRBJ1-6; D is perhaps TRBD1 (6 bases). CDR1 MNHEY and CDR2 SMNVEV come from the germline V gene (reference sequence). The V end lost 3 bases, the J end lost 6 bases, and 9 bases lay between the germline ends. CDR3 size: 14 residues. The CDR3 sequence: CASSFTGSNSPLHF. In DNA, the CDR3 is TGTGCCAGCAGTTTTACAGGGAGTAATTCACCCCTCCACTTT.

V gene TRBV5-1 combines with J gene TRBJ2-3; 11 bases are a match to TRBD2. CDR3 length equals 16 residues. The V segment lost 2 bases and the J segment 2 bases; nucleotides outside the gene matches: 4. Germline-derived CDR1 and CDR2 are SGHRS and YFSETQ. Here the CDR3 reads CASSFLAGGSTDTQYF. The CDR3 DNA follows: TGCGCCAGCAGCTTTCTAGCGGGAGGTTCCACAGATACGCAGTATTTT.

The V and J genes are TRBV2 and TRBJ1-6, with TRBD1 matching over 7 bases. Trimming cost V 10 bases and J 5 bases; bases outside gene matches: 11. The CDR3 contains 15 residues. The germline gives CDR1 SNHLY, CDR2 FYNNEI. CDR3 in amino acids: CATTGFSSNNSPLHF. Written as DNA, the CDR3 is TGTGCCACGACAGGGTTCTCCAGTAATAATTCACCCCTCCACTTT.

The chain couples TRBV7-9 to TRBJ2-7; TRBD1 agrees at 7 bases. CDR1 and CDR2 (germline): SEHNR, FQNEAQ (reference sequence). CDR3 size: 15 residues. V lost 5 bases to trimming and J lost 2 bases; unmatched junction nucleotides: 9. CDR3 nucleotides: TGTGCCAGCAGCGACCCGGGACAGTGGGCCTACGAGCAGTACTTC. Amino acid sequence: CASSDPGQWAYEQYF.

This sequence joins TRBV2 and TRBJ1-2; D is perhaps TRBD1 (5 bases). V was cut by 1 base and J by 0 bases, with 12 bases left in between. Germline CDR1 and CDR2: SNHLY and FYNNEI. There are 16 residues in the CDR3. The CDR3 sequence: CASSEVLGAANYGYTF. The DNA of the CDR3 is TGTGCCAGCAGTGAAGTGTTAGGGGCGGCTAACTATGGCTACACCTTC.

For the CDR3, the DNA is TGTGCCAGCAGCTTAGTTGGGGGACACGCCACAGATACGCAGTATTTT. Translated, it gives CASSLVGGHATDTQYF. The genes are TRBV11-2 and TRBJ2-3; TRBD1 is a possible D gene (6 bases). Trimming removed 1 base from V and 2 bases from J, with 13 bases in between. Germline V gives CDR1 SGHAT, CDR2 FQNNGV. The CDR3 is made up of 16 amino acids.

The V gene is TRBV7-9, the J gene TRBJ2-3, with a tentative D call TRBD1 (7 bases). With 5 bases removed from V and 4 bases from J, the gap between germline ends came to 19 bases. Germline V lookup: CDR1 SEHNR, CDR2 FQNEAQ (reference sequence). The CDR3 consists of 16 residues. CDR3 amino acids: CASSPQGGQGADTQYF. CDR3 bases: TGTGCCAGCAGCCCTCAGGGGGGTCAGGGAGCAGATACGCAGTATTTT.

The rearrangement links TRBV6-1 to TRBJ2-7; tentative D call: TRBD1 (6 bases). The length of the CDR3 is 16 residues. Germline loops: CDR1 MNHNS, CDR2 SASEGT. Deletions cut 2 bases from V and 3 bases from J, with 17 bases between. The CDR3 loop is CASSEFPRGTIYEQYF. CDR3 in DNA: TGTGCCAGCAGTGAATTCCCCAGGGGTACCATCTACGAGCAGTACTTC.

The chain links TRBV27 to TRBJ2-7; unclear D gene. V gave up 0 bases and J gave up 4 bases, with 7 bases separating them. Germline values: CDR1 MNHEY, CDR2 SMNVEV (reference sequence). CDR3 length: 13 amino acids. The CDR3 reads CASSLSSEYEQYF. Here the CDR3 DNA reads TGTGCCAGCAGTTTATCAAGTGAATACGAGCAGTACTTC.

The chain employs TRBV4-2 and TRBJ2-7, with unresolved D. The V end was cut by 3 bases, the J end by 1 base, with 10 bases between. The CDR3 consists of 14 residues. CDR1 and CDR2 from the germline V gene are LGHNA and YNFKEQ. CDR3: CASSHGRRSYEQYF. The CDR3 DNA reads TGTGCCAGCAGCCATGGACGCAGATCCTACGAGCAGTACTTC.

J is TRBJ2-3 and V is TRBV29-1; 7 positions match TRBD1. CDR3 length: 15 amino acids. Germline V CDR1 and CDR2: SQVTM, ANQGSEA. V dropped 5 bases and J dropped 1; count of bases not matched to a gene: 9. CDR3 loop: CSVQPPGTGTDTQYF. The CDR3 DNA reads TGCAGCGTTCAGCCCCCAGGGACAGGCACAGATACGCAGTATTTT.

This rearrangement joins TRBV10-2 to TRBJ2-1, with a weak D call TRBD2 (5 bases). Trimming took off 3 bases at V and 3 bases at J, with 18 bases between the two ends. The germline CDR1 and CDR2 sequences are WSHSY and SAAADI. This CDR3 spans 17 amino acids. DNA for the CDR3: TGCGCCAGCAGTGATGGAGCGACTACGATTAACTACAATGAGCAGTTCTTC. The encoded protein is CASSDGATTINYNEQFF.